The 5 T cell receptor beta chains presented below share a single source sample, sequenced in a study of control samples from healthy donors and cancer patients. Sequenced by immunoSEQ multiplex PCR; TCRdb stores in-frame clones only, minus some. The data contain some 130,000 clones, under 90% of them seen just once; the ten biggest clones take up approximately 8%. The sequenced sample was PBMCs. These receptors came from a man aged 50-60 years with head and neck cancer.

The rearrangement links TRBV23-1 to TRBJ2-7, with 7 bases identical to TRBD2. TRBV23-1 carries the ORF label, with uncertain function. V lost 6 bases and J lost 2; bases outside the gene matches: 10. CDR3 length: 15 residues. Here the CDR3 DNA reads TGCGCCAGCAGCCCGAAACTAGCGAGTACCTACGAGCAGTACTTC. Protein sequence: CASSPKLASTYEQYF.

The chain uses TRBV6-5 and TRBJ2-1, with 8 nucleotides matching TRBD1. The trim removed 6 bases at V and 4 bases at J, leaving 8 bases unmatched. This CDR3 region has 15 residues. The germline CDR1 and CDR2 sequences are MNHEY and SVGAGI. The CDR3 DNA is TGTGCCAGCAGGCCGGGGCAGGGGGCATACAATGAGCAGTTCTTC. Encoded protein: CASRPGQGAYNEQFF.

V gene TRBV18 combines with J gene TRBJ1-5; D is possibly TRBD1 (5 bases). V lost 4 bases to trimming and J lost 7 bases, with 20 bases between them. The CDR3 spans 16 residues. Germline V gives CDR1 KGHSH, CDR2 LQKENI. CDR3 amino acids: CASSLQREGMGQPQHF. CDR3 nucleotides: TGTGCCAGCTCACTCCAAAGGGAGGGGATGGGGCAGCCCCAGCATTTT.

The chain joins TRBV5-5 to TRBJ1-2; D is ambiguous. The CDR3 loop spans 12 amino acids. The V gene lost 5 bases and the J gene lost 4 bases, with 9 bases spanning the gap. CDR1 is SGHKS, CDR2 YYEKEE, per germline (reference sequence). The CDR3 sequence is CASSYSGYGYTF. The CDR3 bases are TGTGCCAGCAGTTATTCCGGCTATGGCTACACCTTC.

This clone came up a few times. CDR3 nucleotides: TGTGCCAGCAGCGTAGAGGGGGCAGGGACCTACGAGCAGTACTTC. This codes for CASSVEGAGTYEQYF. The rearrangement links TRBV9 to TRBJ2-7; 7 bases match TRBD1. CDR3 length equals 15 residues. Germline CDR1 reads SGDLS; CDR2 reads YYNGEE. V shed 0 bases, J shed 2 bases, and the junction held 5 bases outside the gene matches.